This TCR beta chain appears in the sequencing data of a study of pediatric ulcerative colitis (dated by TCRdb to the late 2010s). Background for the entire study: From about ten newly diagnosed, treatment-naive pediatric ulcerative colitis patients and a handful of non-IBD control children, paired blood and rectal samples were collected. General study outcomes and caveats: Clonal overlap between a subject's own blood and rectum was significantly greater in ulcerative colitis patients than in controls, which suggests more T cell trafficking to inflamed tissue. A couple of patients' blood samples yielded substantially fewer templates for technical reasons and were excluded from blood-rectal overlap analysis. Two rectal CDR3 clonotypes were detected in all ulcerative colitis patients and were not detected in any of the controls. Only four individuals were included in the healthy control group, which was small. Rectal repertoire features separated controls, mild-moderate and acute severe colitis patients; acute severe colitis showed reduced rectal diversity due to clonal expansions. Repertoires were derived from total lymphocyte DNA, so rare subsets such as regulatory T cells may have patterns not reflected.

Comments on this clone: Which antigen it targets is not known. No qualities accompany the bases; no much larger clone lies one base away.

Rearranged CDR3 beta regions were amplified from genomic DNA with multiplex V and J primers using the immunoSEQ TRB Survey service. To keep sequencing depth equal across samples, survey-level depth of up to 500,000 reads per sample was applied. The libraries were purified and pooled, then sequenced using Illumina technology. On the authors' methods: immunoSEQ online tools were used for productive clonality, sample overlap, pairwise scatters, CDR3 beta length, V/D/J gene usage and productiveness. Calculated diversity was defined as the number of unique rearrangements divided by total templates, multiplied by 100, and Shannon and Simpson indices were computed as well. For principal component analysis, Z-score normalized data were analyzed with the R prcomp function and the ggbiplot package. Blood-rectal clonal overlap within each subject was quantified with Morisita's index. TCRdb mirrors the immuneACCESS table, restricted to in-frame sequences. Some clones are absent from its copies; in checked studies, under half trace to an unresolved V gene, and the reason for the others is unknown. That table furnishes V, J and clone size, whereas the DNA furnished D and trimming. The sample table records roughly 60,000 clones; 80% to 90% of these occur just once. The ten largest clones represent about 1.5% of the sample.

The control children had a colonoscopy because IBD was suspected, showed normal endoscopy both macroscopically and histologically, and did not receive an IBD diagnosis during the next year. A blood sample was drawn at the time of the colonoscopy. The Wizard kit (Promega) was used to extract genomic DNA from both blood and intestinal samples. The CDR1 and CDR2 encoded by the germline V gene are SGHDT and YYEEEE. Including cysteine and phenylalanine, the CDR3 has 14 amino acids. Kept here is only the CDR3 DNA, which spans 42 bases and is read in frame from base 1. The junction carries 7 bases between V and J, which are trimmed by 0 bases and 0 bases respectively.

The TCR was taken from a boy aged 5-17 years who was a control in a study of pediatric ulcerative colitis. The chain was built from TRBV5-6 and TRBJ2-7, with the D gene not confidently named. Sample: blood. The DNA sequence is given as TGTGCCAGCAGCTTGGTACAGCTCTCCTACGAGCAGTACTTC. Its coded protein is CASSLVQLSYEQYF.